The source of this T cell receptor (beta chain) is a study of blood T cell repertoires in COVID-19. Study at large: Samples representing acute and convalescent COVID-19 were sourced from the United States, Italy and Spain.

Per the study methods: Scientists estimated how many nucleated cells there were by amplifying reference gene primers. Profiling relied on immunoSEQ multiplex PCR, and the TCRdb table lists in-frame clones only, not all of them. Clone size and V and J calls were adopted from that table, with D and trimming inferred from the DNA. This sample has fewer than 350,000 clones, with around 86% found just once. After removal of 7 bases from V and 6 bases from J, the junction contained 8 bases not matched to a gene. The length of the CDR3 is 13 residues. This clone was seen only a few times. This chain joins TRBV12-3 or TRBV12-4 and TRBJ1-2, with 7 bases aligning to TRBD1. The origin of this receptor is a woman aged 55-69 years with active or convalescent COVID-19. Specimen: peripheral blood. The CDR3 is CASNRQGWNGYTF. CDR3 sequence (DNA): TGTGCCAGCAACAGACAGGGTTGGAATGGCTACACCTTC.